This T cell receptor (beta chain) emerged from a study of blood T cell repertoires in COVID-19. Across the whole study: From the United States, Italy and Spain came samples of acute and convalescent COVID-19. PBMCs, B-cell-depleted T cells, or T cells were the source of the cDNA or gDNA that made up the material.

Clones were sequenced by immunoSEQ multiplex PCR, and TCRdb holds only the in-frame ones, with some missing. The sample holds a few hundred thousand clones, roughly 84% seen once. CDR1 is LGHNA, CDR2 YSLEER, per germline. Unmatched junction bases numbered 4, after V lost 1 base and J lost 0 bases. The CDR3 runs 18 residues. This clone appeared a single time. This clonotype was obtained from a man in his forties who had recovered from COVID-19. V gene TRBV4-3 combines with J gene TRBJ2-1; 12 bases are a match to TRBD2. What was sequenced was peripheral blood. CDR3 loop: CASSQALAGGPSYNEQFF. The CDR3 bases are TGCGCCAGCAGCCAAGCACTAGCGGGGGGACCCTCCTACAATGAGCAGTTCTTC.